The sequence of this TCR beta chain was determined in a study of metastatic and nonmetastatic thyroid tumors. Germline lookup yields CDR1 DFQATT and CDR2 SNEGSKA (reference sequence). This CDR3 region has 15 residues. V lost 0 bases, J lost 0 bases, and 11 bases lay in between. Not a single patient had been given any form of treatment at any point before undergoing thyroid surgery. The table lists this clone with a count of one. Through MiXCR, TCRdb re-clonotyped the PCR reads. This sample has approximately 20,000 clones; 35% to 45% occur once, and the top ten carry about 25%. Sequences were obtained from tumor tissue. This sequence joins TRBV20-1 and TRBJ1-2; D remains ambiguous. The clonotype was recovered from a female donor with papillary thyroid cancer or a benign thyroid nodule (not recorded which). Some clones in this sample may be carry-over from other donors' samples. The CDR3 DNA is TGCAGTGCTAGAGATCTGTTACTTTCTAACTATGGCTACACCTTC. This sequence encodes CSARDLLLSNYGYTF.